The 8 T cell receptor beta chains in this list originate from one sample, sequenced in a study of blood T cell repertoires in COVID-19. Repertoires were generated with immunoSEQ multiplex PCR, while TCRdb's copy carries only in-frame clones and drops some. Among about 350,000 clones listed, roughly 86% were seen once. The sequenced material came from PBMCs or T cells enriched from blood (not recorded which). Every receptor here comes from a woman in her 30s who had recovered from COVID-19.

The chain recombines TRBV27 with TRBJ2-7; 7 nucleotides line up with TRBD1. Per the germline V gene, CDR1 is MNHEY and CDR2 is SMNVEV (reference sequence). The ends lost 1 base at V and 0 bases at J; junction bases unmatched: 3. The CDR3 is 15 amino acids. The CDR3 DNA sequence: TGTGCCAGCAGTTTATTTTGGGACAGCTCCTACGAGCAGTACTTC. Translating it yields CASSLFWDSSYEQYF.

The V and J genes are TRBV29-1 and TRBJ2-1, with D possibly being TRBD2 (7 bases). Between the trimmed V and J ends, which lost 6 bases and 8 bases, there was a span of 26 bases. Per germline, CDR1 SQVTM and CDR2 ANQGSEA. The CDR3 consists of 16 residues. This CDR3 reads CSVQRLGGPSRDEQFF. The DNA of the CDR3 is TGCAGCGTCCAAAGGCTCGGGGGGCCCTCTCGAGATGAGCAGTTCTTC.

The chain employs TRBV14 and TRBJ2-7; 8 nucleotides line up with TRBD1. CDR3 size: 21 residues. Germline lookup yields CDR1 SGHDN and CDR2 FVKESK. J lost 6 bases, V lost 4 bases, and 29 bases had no gene match. The CDR3 nucleotides are TGTGCCAGCAGCCCCACGGCCTGGGACAGGACAACTACGTGGGGTTTACGCGAGCAGTACTTC. It codes for CASSPTAWDRTTTWGLREQYF.

CDR3 in amino acids: CASSWTLAGATGELFF. CDR3 DNA: TGTGCCAGCAGCTGGACGCTAGCGGGCGCCACCGGGGAGCTGTTTTTT. The V call is TRBV7-2, the J call TRBJ2-2; 8 nucleotides agree with TRBD2. This CDR3 spans 16 amino acids. J was trimmed by 4 bases and V by 4 bases; bases with no gene match: 8. CDR1 and CDR2 (germline): SGHTA, FQGNSA.

This clone was observed a few times. This chain connects TRBV5-1 to TRBJ1-2; 9 bases agree with TRBD1. Germline-derived CDR1 and CDR2 are SGHRS and YFSETQ. Germline trimming cut 5 bases from V and 4 bases from J; bases unmatched to any gene: 18. This CDR3 region has 18 residues. The CDR3 DNA reads TGCGCCAGCAGGCCCTTGCCAGTGGGACAGGGTGTAGGCTATGGCTACACCTTC. Its protein product is CASRPLPVGQGVGYGYTF.

The chain links TRBV10-3 to TRBJ1-4; 8 bases line up with TRBD1. The CDR3 length is 13 residues. J was trimmed by 6 bases and V by 10 bases; bases with no gene match: 7. Germline V gene sequence: CDR1 ENHRY, CDR2 SYGVKD. In DNA, the CDR3 is TGTGCCACGTCGACAGGGGATTATGAAAAACTGTTTTTT. It translates to CATSTGDYEKLFF.

The V gene is TRBV5-1, the J gene TRBJ2-6; D call uncertain. Germline V gene data show CDR1 as SGHRS and CDR2 as YFSETQ. CDR3 length: 14 residues. V was pared by 4 bases and J by 0 bases, with 5 bases between. The CDR3 is CASSPSSGANVLTF. CDR3 coding DNA: TGCGCCAGCAGCCCGAGCTCTGGGGCCAACGTCCTGACTTTC.

This chain uses TRBV19 with TRBJ2-5; D is unresolved. The germline V gene has CDR1 LNHDA and CDR2 SQIVND (reference sequence). The V end lost 8 bases, the J end lost 4 bases, and 14 bases lay between the germline ends. The CDR3 sequence is 13 residues long. The CDR3 nucleotides read TGTGCCAGTTCTGACATCTCTCGAGAGACCCAGTACTTC. Translating gives CASSDISRETQYF. Using reference TRBV19 and TRBJ2-5 for the parts outside the CDR3, the full variable domain is DGGITQSPKYLFRKEGQNVTLSCEQNLNHDAMYWYRQDPGQGLRLIYYSQIVNDFQKGDIAEGYSVSREKKESFPLTVTSAQKNPTAFYLCASSDISRETQYFGPGTRLLVL.